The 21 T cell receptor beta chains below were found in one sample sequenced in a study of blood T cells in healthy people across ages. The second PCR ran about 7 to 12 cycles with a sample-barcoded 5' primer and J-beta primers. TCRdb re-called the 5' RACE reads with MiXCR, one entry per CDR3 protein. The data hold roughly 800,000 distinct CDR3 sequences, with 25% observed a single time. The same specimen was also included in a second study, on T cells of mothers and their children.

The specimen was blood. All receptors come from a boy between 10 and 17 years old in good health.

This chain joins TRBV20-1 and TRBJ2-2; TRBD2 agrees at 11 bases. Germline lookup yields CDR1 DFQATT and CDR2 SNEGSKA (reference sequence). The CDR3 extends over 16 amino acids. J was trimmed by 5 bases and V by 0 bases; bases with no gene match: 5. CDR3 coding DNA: TGCAGTGCTAGAGACAGAAGACTAGCGGGAACCGGGGAGCTGTTTTTT. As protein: CSARDRRLAGTGELFF.

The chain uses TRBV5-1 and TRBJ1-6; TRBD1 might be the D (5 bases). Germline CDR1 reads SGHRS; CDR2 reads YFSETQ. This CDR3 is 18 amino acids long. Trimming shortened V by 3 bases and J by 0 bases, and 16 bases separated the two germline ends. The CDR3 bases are TGCGCCAGCAGCTCCGGGACGGCGGCCAGCTCCTATAATTCACCCCTCCACTTT. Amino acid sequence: CASSSGTAASSYNSPLHF.

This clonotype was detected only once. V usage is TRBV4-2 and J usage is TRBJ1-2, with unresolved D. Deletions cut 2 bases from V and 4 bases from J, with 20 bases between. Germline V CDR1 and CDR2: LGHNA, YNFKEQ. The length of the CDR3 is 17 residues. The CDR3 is CASSQRERAGTSYGYTF. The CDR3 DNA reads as TGTGCCAGCAGCCAAAGGGAACGTGCAGGAACATCCTATGGCTACACCTTC.

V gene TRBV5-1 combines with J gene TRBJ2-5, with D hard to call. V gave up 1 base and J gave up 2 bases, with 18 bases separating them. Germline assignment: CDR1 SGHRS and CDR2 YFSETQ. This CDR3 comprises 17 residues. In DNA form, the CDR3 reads TGCGCCAGCAGCTTGAGGGTCGCCGGAACGCCACAAGAGACCCAGTACTTC. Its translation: CASSLRVAGTPQETQYF.

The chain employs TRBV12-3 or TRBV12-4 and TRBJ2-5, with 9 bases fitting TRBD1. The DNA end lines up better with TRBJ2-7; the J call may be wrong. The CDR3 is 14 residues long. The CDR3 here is CASREGTGFNEQYF. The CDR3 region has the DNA TGTGCCAGCAGGGAAGGGACAGGGTTCAACGAGCAGTACTTC.

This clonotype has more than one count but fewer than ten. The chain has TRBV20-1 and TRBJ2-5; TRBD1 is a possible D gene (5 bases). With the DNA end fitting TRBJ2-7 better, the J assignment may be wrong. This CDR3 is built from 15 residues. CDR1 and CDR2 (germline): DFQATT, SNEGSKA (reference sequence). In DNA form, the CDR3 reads TGCAGTGCTAGAGATAGGTTACAGGCCGCCTACGAGCAGTACTTC. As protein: CSARDRLQAAYEQYF.

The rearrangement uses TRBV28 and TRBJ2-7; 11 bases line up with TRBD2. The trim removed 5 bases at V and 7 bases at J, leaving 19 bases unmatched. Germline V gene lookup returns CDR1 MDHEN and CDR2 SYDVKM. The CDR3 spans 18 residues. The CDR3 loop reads CASSPSETSGSSLREQYF. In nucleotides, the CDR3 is TGTGCCAGCAGTCCCTCGGAAACTAGCGGGAGTTCCCTTCGAGAGCAGTACTTC.

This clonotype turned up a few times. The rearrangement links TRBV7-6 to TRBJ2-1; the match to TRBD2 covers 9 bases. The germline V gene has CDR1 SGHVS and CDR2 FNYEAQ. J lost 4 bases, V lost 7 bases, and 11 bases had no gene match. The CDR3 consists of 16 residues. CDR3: CASTPTIAGEYNEQFF. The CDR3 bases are TGTGCCAGCACCCCAACTATAGCGGGAGAATACAATGAGCAGTTCTTC.

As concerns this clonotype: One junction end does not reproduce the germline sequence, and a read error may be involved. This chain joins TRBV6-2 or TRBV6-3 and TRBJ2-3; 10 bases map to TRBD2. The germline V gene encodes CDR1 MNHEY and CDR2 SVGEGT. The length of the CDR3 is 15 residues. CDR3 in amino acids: CASRPGLAVSDTQYF. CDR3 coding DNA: TGTGCCAGCAGACCCGGACTAGCGGTTTCTGATACGCAGTACTTT.

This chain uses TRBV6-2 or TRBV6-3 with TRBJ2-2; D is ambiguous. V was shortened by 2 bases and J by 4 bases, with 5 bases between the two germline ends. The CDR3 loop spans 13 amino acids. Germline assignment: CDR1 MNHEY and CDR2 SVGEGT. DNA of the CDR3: TGTGCCAGCAGTTACAGGACCACCGGGGAGCTGTTTTTT. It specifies CASSYRTTGELFF.

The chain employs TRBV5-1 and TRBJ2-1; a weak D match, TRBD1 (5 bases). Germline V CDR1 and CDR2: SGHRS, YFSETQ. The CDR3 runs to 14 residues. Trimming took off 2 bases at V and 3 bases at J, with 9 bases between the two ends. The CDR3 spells CASSLNRNYNEQFF. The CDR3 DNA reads TGCGCCAGCAGCTTAAACAGGAACTACAATGAGCAGTTCTTC. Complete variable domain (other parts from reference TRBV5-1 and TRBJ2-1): KAGVTQTPRYLIKTRGQQVTLSCSPISGHRSVSWYQQTPGQGLQFLFEYFSETQRNKGNFPGRFSGRQFSNSRSEMNVSTLELGDSALYLCASSLNRNYNEQFFGPGTRLTVL.

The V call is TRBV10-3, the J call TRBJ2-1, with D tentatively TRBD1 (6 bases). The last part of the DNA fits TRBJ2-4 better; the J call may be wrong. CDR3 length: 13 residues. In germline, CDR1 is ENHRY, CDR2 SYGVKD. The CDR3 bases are TGTGCCATCGGCTCCGATATCGGGGACACTCAGTACTTC. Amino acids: CAIGSDIGDTQYF.

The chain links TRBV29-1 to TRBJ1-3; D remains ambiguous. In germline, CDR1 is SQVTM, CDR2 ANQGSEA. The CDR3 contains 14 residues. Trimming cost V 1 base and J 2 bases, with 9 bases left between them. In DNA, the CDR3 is TGCAGCGTTGAAGCCCGGCAGACTGGAAACACCATATATTTT. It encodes CSVEARQTGNTIYF.

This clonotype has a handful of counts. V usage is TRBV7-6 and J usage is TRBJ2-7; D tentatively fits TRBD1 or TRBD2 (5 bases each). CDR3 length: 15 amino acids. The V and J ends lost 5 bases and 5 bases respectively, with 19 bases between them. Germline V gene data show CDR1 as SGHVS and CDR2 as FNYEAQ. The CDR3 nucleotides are TGTGCCAGCAGCCGGGTGTTCGAGGGGTCCCACGAGCAGTACTTC. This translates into CASSRVFEGSHEQYF.

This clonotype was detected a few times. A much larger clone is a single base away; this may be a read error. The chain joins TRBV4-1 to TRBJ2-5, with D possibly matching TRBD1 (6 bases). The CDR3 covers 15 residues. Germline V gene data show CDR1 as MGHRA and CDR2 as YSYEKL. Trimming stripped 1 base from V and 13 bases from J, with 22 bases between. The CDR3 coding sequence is TGCGCCAGCAGCCAAGGCCACGGCCGATCAACAGGGTTGTACTTC. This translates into CASSQGHGRSTGLYF.

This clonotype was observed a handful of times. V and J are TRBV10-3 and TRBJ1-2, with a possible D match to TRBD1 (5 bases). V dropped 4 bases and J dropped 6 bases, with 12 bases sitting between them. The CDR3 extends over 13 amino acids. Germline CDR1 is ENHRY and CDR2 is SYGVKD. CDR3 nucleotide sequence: TGTGCCATCAGTGTCCAGGGAGAAGATGGCTACACCTTC. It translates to CAISVQGEDGYTF.

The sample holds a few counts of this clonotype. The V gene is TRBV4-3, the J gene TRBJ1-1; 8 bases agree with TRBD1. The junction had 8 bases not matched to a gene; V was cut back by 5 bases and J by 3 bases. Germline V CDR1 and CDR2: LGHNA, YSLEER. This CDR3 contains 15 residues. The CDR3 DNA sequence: TGCGCCAGCAGCGAAATCAGGGGGCGGGACACTGAAGCTTTCTTT. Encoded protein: CASSEIRGRDTEAFF.

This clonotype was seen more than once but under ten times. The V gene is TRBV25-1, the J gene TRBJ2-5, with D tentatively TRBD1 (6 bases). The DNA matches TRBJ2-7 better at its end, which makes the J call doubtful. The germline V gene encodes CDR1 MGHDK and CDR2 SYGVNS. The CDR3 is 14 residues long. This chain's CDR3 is CASSEFQGSYEQYF. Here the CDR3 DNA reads TGTGCCAGCAGTGAATTTCAGGGGAGCTACGAGCAGTACTTC.

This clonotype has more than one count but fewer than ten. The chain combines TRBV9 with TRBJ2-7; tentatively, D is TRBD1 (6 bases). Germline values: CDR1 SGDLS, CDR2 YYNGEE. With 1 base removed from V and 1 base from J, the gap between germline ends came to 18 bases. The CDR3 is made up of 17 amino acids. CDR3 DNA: TGTGCCAGCAGCGTAAACGACAGGCCCGCTCATTCCTACGAGCAGTACTTC. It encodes CASSVNDRPAHSYEQYF. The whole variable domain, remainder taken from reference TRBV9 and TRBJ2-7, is DSGVTQTPKHLITATGQRVTLRCSPRSGDLSVYWYQQSLDQGLQFLIQYYNGEERAKGNILERFSAQQFPDLHSELNLSSLELGDSALYFCASSVNDRPAHSYEQYFGPGTRLTVT.

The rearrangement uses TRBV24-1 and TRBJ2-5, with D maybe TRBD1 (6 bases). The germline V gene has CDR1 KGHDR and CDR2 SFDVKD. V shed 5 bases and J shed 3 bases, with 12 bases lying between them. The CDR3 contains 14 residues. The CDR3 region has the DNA TGTGCCACCAGTGCCGAGCCAGGGGAAGAGACCCAGTACTTC. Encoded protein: CATSAEPGEETQYF.

The CDR3 nucleotides are TGTGCCAGCAGCTTTCTAGCAGATACTAGCACAGATACGCAGTATTTT. Translating it yields CASSFLADTSTDTQYF. The chain has TRBV7-9 and TRBJ2-3; weak D call: TRBD2 (5 bases). V was trimmed by 3 bases and J by 0 bases, leaving 13 bases between them. CDR1 is SEHNR and CDR2 is FQNEAQ in the germline V gene (reference sequence). The length of the CDR3 is 16 residues. The whole variable domain, remainder taken from reference TRBV7-9 and TRBJ2-3, is DTGVSQNPRHKITKRGQNVTFRCDPISEHNRLYWYRQTLGQGPEFLTYFQNEAQLEKSRLLSDRFSAERPKGSFSTLEIQRTEQGDSAMYLCASSFLADTSTDTQYFGPGTRLTVL.